The TCR beta chain under discussion was sequenced for a study of T cells in Graves' hyperthyroidism and ophthalmopathy. Study-level points and caveats: Blood also carried most thyroid clonotypes expanded above 0.001.

For this clonotype: Its matching antigen is unknown.

There were TCR beta CDR3 regions amplified from RNA transcripts. The HTBI primer set was used in a first-round RT-PCR of the TCR CDR3. TCRdb called the multiplex PCR reads again in MiXCR, with one record for every CDR3 protein. The sample lists about 260,000 distinct CDR3 sequences, less than 30% occurring once. Trimming removed 4 bases at V and 4 bases at J, with 19 bases between. Germline V CDR1 and CDR2: LNHDA, SQIVND (reference sequence). This CDR3 has 16 amino acids. Sampled blood dates from first hyperthyroidism diagnosis, and it precedes any ophthalmopathy symptoms. The source material was blood. This sequence joins TRBV19 and TRBJ1-2, with D possibly being TRBD1 (5 bases). The sequence came from a man aged 35 to 55 with Graves' hyperthyroidism that later progressed to Graves' ophthalmopathy. CDR3 region: CASSTNRPQGLYGYTF. CDR3 nucleotide sequence: TGTGCCAGTAGTACCAACCGCCCGCAGGGACTCTATGGCTACACCTTC.